This T cell receptor (beta chain) is from a study of cytomegalovirus exposure and HLA in healthy donors. The wider study: HLA-typed donors were the source of approximately 88 million unique TCRs, which an early data release held. Study-level findings and limits: Rare TCR sequences dominated, though some public TCRs recurred in many donors.

From germline, CDR1 is SGHNT and CDR2 YYREEE (reference sequence). The CDR3 spans 15 residues. The ends were cut back, 3 bases at V and 6 bases at J, with 16 bases in the middle. The PCR used 60 Vbeta and 13 Jbeta primers. Some clones are missing from TCRdb's copy, which holds only in-frame ones; the method was immunoSEQ multiplex PCR. The sample spans 60,000 to 80,000 clones; the ten largest clones claim approximately 0.81%. A remark on this clone: What it binds is not known.

The receptor comes from a boy between 5 and 17 years old in good health and CMV-seronegative. The rearrangement joins TRBV5-4 to TRBJ2-1; a weak D match, TRBD2 (5 bases). Material for sequencing was PBMCs. The CDR3 loop is CASSSPGGRINEQFF. In nucleotides, the CDR3 is TGTGCCAGCAGCTCTCCAGGAGGACGAATCAATGAGCAGTTCTTC. The full variable domain, in which reference TRBV5-4 and TRBJ2-1 provide the parts outside the CDR3, is ETGVTQSPTHLIKTRGQQVTLRCSSQSGHNTVSWYQQALGQGPQFIFQYYREEENGRGNFPPRFSGLQFPNYSSELNVNALELDDSALYLCASSSPGGRINEQFFGPGTRLTVL.